This TCR beta chain comes out of a study of blood T cell repertoires in COVID-19. This clone was seen a handful of times. Individuals drawn from about two dozen US areas were roughly 18 to 95 years old. V was shortened by 6 bases and J by 1 base, with 9 bases between the two germline ends. Germline V gene data show CDR1 as SNHLY and CDR2 as FYNNEI. The CDR3 totals 13 residues. In the source study's methods: Amplification with reference gene primers provided the estimates of nucleated cell counts. Profiled with immunoSEQ multiplex PCR; TCRdb holds only in-frame clones, not every one. V and J calls and clone size are as listed in that table; D and trimming were resolved from the DNA. There are under 150,000 clones in the sample; about 85% occur only once, and around 6.5% lies in the top ten.

The rearrangement joins TRBV2 to TRBJ1-1; D perhaps matches TRBD1 (6 bases). The source is a woman in her thirties or forties who had recovered from COVID-19. Sequencing used PBMCs or T cells enriched from blood (not recorded which). CDR3 in DNA: TGTGCCAGCAGGAGGACAGCGAACACTGAAGCTTTCTTT. Its protein is CASRRTANTEAFF.